The TCR beta chain described here comes from a study of T cells in Graves' hyperthyroidism and ophthalmopathy. Overall study findings and caveats: A model of 13 V-J features distinguished ophthalmopathy from stable hyperthyroidism. Among clonotypes expanded in thyroid above 0.001, most were also found in blood.

Germline-derived CDR1 and CDR2 are SGHTA and FQGNSA. The CDR3 is made up of 14 amino acids. Trimming pared 5 bases from V and 9 bases from J, leaving 17 bases between. This clonotype was picked up a small number of times. No antigen is known for it. Criteria for exclusion of patients were uncontrolled infection, other autoimmune disease, pregnancy or lactation. TCR beta CDR3 regions were amplified from RNA. The HTBI primer set served for first-round RT-PCR of the TCR CDR3. Each CDR3 protein is one row after TCRdb ran MiXCR on the multiplex PCR reads. The sample comprises around 290,000 distinct CDR3 sequences, approximately 17% of which are singletons, and approximately 60% rests with the top ten.

This sequence was found in a woman in her sixties or seventies with Graves' ophthalmopathy. Material for sequencing was blood. The chain has TRBV7-2 and TRBJ2-1; D is possibly TRBD1 or TRBD2 (6 bases each). DNA for the CDR3: TGTGCCAGCAGCCGAGGGGGGTGGACGGGTGAGCAGTTCTTC. This codes for CASSRGGWTGEQFF.